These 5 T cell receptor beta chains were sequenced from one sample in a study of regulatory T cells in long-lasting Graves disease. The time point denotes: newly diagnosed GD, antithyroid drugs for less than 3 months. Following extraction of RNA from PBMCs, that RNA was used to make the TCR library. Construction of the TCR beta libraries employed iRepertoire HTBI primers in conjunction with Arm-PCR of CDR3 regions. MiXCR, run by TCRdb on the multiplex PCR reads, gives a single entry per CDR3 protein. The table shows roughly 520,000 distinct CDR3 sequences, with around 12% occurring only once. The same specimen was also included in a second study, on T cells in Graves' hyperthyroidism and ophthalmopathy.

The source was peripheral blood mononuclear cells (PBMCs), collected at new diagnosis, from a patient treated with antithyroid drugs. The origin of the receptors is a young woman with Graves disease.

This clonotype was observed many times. CDR3 sequence (DNA): TGCAGTGCTAGAAAATCAGGGGGCGACGAGCAGTACTTC. Protein: CSARKSGGDEQYF. The chain combines TRBV20-1 with TRBJ2-7, with 8 nucleotides matching TRBD1. V shed 2 bases, J shed 5 bases, and the junction held 5 bases outside the gene matches. The CDR3 consists of 13 residues. The germline CDR1 and CDR2 sequences are DFQATT and SNEGSKA (reference sequence).

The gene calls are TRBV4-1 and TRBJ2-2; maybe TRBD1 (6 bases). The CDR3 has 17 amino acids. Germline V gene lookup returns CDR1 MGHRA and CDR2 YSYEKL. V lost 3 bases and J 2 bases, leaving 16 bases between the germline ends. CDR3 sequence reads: CASSQSYGTYNTGELFF. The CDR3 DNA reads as TGCGCCAGCAGCCAGTCTTACGGGACATACAACACCGGGGAGCTGTTTTTT.

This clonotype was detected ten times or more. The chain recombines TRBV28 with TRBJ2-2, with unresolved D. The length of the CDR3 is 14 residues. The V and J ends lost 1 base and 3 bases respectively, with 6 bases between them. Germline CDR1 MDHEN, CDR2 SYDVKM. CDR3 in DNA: TGTGCCAGCAGTTTATTCGGCGACACCGGGGAGCTGTTTTTT. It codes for CASSLFGDTGELFF.

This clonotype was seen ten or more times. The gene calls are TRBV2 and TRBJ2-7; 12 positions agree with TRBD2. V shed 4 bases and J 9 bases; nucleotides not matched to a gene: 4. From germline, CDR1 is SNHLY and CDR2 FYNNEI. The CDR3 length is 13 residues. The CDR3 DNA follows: TGTGCCAGCAGTGGGACTAGCGGGATATGGCAGTACTTC. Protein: CASSGTSGIWQYF. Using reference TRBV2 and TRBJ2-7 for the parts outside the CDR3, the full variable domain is EPEVTQTPSHQVTQMGQEVILRCVPISNHLYFYWYRQILGQKVEFLVSFYNNEISEKSEIFDDQFSVERPDGSNFTLKIRSTKLEDSAMYFCASSGTSGIWQYFGPGTRLTVT.

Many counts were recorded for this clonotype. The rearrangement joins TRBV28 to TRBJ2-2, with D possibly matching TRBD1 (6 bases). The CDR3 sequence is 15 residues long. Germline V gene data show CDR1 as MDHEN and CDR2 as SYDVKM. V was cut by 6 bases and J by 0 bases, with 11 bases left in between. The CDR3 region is CASSRGHPNTGELFF. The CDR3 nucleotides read TGTGCCAGCAGCAGGGGACACCCGAACACCGGGGAGCTGTTTTTT.